The present TCR beta chain was sequenced within a study of blood T cell repertoires in COVID-19. Overall study context: The United States, Italy and Spain were the sources of the acute and convalescent COVID-19 samples. The cDNA or gDNA used as material had been derived from T cells, B-cell-depleted T cells, or PBMCs.

Study processing details: Amplifying reference gene primers gave estimates of nucleated cell counts. Sequenced by immunoSEQ multiplex PCR; TCRdb stores in-frame clones only, minus some. V and J calls and clone size are copied from that table; D and trimming were computed from the DNA. Here the sample spans around 130,000 clones, roughly 80% being singletons. Germline trimming cut 0 bases from V and 5 bases from J; bases unmatched to any gene: 7. The CDR3 extends over 15 amino acids. Germline loops: CDR1 SGDLS, CDR2 YYNGEE. The specimen sequenced was peripheral blood. The sequence was obtained from a woman aged 80 or older with acute or convalescent COVID-19. The V call is TRBV9, the J call TRBJ2-5; 7 nucleotides align to TRBD1. The CDR3 loop reads CASSVEGRGYETQYF. CDR3 DNA sequence: TGTGCCAGCAGCGTAGAAGGCAGGGGGTATGAGACCCAGTACTTC.